This TCR beta chain was profiled in a study of blood T cell repertoires in COVID-19. Study-wide context: Acute-phase and convalescent COVID-19 samples originated in the United States, Italy and Spain. T cells, B-cell-depleted T cells, or PBMCs supplied cDNA or gDNA.

Original handling: For nucleated cells, counts were estimated from reference gene primer amplification. Profiled with immunoSEQ multiplex PCR; TCRdb holds only in-frame clones, not every one. V and J calls and clone size are those listed in that table; D and trimming were worked out from the DNA. The data show approximately 98,000 clones, with 81% seen just once and approximately 11% held by the top ten. The CDR3 runs 15 residues. Germline assignment: CDR1 LGHNA and CDR2 YNFKEQ. V was clipped by 1 base and J by 4 bases, with 13 bases between them. The sample consisted of peripheral blood. This chain uses TRBV4-2 with TRBJ1-2, with a weak D call TRBD1 (6 bases). The clonotype was recovered from a woman aged 80 or older with acute or convalescent COVID-19. This CDR3 is CASSQGGQGSYGYTF. CDR3 sequence (DNA): TGTGCCAGCAGCCAAGGGGGGCAGGGGAGCTATGGCTACACCTTC.